The rows below give T cell receptor beta chains drawn from one sample of a study of blood T cell repertoires in COVID-19. Some clones are missing from TCRdb's copy, which holds only in-frame ones; the method was immunoSEQ multiplex PCR. The sample contains 85,000 to 100,000 clones, 85% of which appear only once. What was sequenced was peripheral blood. These receptors were taken from a man aged 60 to 69 with acute or convalescent COVID-19. CDR3s include the opening cysteine and the closing phenylalanine or tryptophan. Fields, in order: V gene, J gene, D gene, clone size, CDR3 protein, CDR3 DNA. The D gene is left open where the match is weak. Rows may omit the clone size; those that give it use once, few, many or a size class.

TRBV7-8,TRBJ2-7,.,.,CASRIEGDTYYEQYF,TGTGCCAGCAGGATAGAGGGGGACACTTACTACGAGCAGTACTTC
TRBV6-5,TRBJ2-7,.,.,CASRNYEQYF,TGTGCCAGCAGAAACTACGAGCAGTACTTT
TRBV11-3,TRBJ2-2,.,.,CASSRNTGELFF,TGTGCCAGCAGCCGGAACACCGGGGAGCTGTTTTTT
TRBV14,TRBJ2-1,TRBD2,.,CASSPQSGVPSYNEQFF,TGTGCCAGCAGCCCCCAGAGCGGGGTACCCTCCTACAATGAGCAGTTCTTC
TRBV6-5,TRBJ1-1,.,once,CASESFYRNTEAFF,TGTGCCAGCGAGTCCTTCTACAGGAACACTGAAGCTTTCTTT
TRBV4-1,TRBJ2-1,TRBD2,.,CASSSPGLAGVSEQFF,TGCGCCAGCAGCTCACCGGGACTAGCGGGAGTAAGTGAGCAGTTCTTC
TRBV29-1,TRBJ2-3,TRBD1,.,CSALDRGGTDTQYF,TGCAGCGCCTTAGACAGGGGAGGCACAGATACGCAGTATTTT
TRBV6-5,TRBJ2-3,.,once,CASSPGISTDTQYF,TGTGCCAGCAGCCCCGGGATTAGCACAGATACGCAGTATTTT
TRBV3-1/TRBV3-2,TRBJ2-7,.,.,CASSQDLYGQYF,TGTGCCAGCAGCCAAGATCTCTACGGGCAGTACTTC
TRBV2,TRBJ1-2,TRBD1,.,CASMQDRALDYGYTF,TGTGCCAGCATGCAGGACAGGGCGCTGGACTATGGCTACACCTTC
TRBV12-3/TRBV12-4,TRBJ1-2,.,.,CASKERGSSGYTF,TGTGCCAGCAAGGAGCGCGGGTCTTCTGGCTACACCTTC
TRBV19,TRBJ2-1,.,.,CASSIGTVYNEQFF,TGTGCCAGTAGTATAGGGACAGTCTACAATGAGCAGTTCTTC
TRBV19,TRBJ1-1,TRBD1,.,CASSILQGADTEAFF,TGTGCCAGTAGTATACTACAGGGGGCTGACACTGAAGCTTTCTTT
TRBV7-3,TRBJ2-2,.,.,CASSEGLYTGELFF,TGTGCCAGCAGCGAGGGACTTTACACCGGGGAGCTGTTTTTT
TRBV6-5,TRBJ2-7,TRBD2,.,CASSYSGGDGEQYF,TGTGCCAGCAGTTACTCGGGGGGGGATGGCGAGCAGTACTTC
TRBV5-1,TRBJ1-1,.,.,CASSNPTVNTEAFF,TGCGCCAGCTCGAACCCTACAGTGAACACTGAAGCTTTCTTT
TRBV12-3/TRBV12-4,TRBJ2-7,TRBD2,.,CASSSGGGYEQYF,TGTGCCAGCAGTTCTGGCGGGGGCTACGAGCAGTACTTC
TRBV5-4,TRBJ1-6,.,.,CASSPTTGRPNSPLHF,TGTGCCAGCAGCCCCACGACAGGCCGCCCCAATTCACCCCTCCACTTT
TRBV27,TRBJ2-2,.,.,CASSYTGRGSGELFF,TGTGCCAGCAGTTATACCGGACGGGGGTCCGGGGAGCTGTTTTTT
TRBV6-5,TRBJ1-3,.,.,CASSLDAFSGNTIYF,TGTGCCAGCAGTTTAGATGCATTTTCTGGAAACACCATATATTTT
TRBV30,TRBJ2-1,TRBD1,.,CAWSGDRGYNEQFF,TGTGCCTGGAGTGGGGACAGGGGGTACAATGAGCAGTTCTTC
TRBV7-2,TRBJ2-2,.,.,CASSLGGSGELFF,TGTGCCAGCAGCTTAGGTGGCTCCGGGGAGCTGTTTTTT
TRBV9,TRBJ1-5,.,.,CASSPQGSNQPQHF,TGTGCCAGCAGCCCCCAGGGAAGCAATCAGCCCCAGCATTTT
TRBV20-1,TRBJ1-6,TRBD1,once,CSASSGQNSPLHF,TGCAGTGCTAGTTCGGGACAGAATTCACCCCTCCACTTT
TRBV4-3,TRBJ2-5,.,.,CASSLGTSGETQYF,TGCGCCAGCAGCCTTGGGACATCTGGGGAGACCCAGTACTTC
TRBV7-6,TRBJ1-4,TRBD1,.,CASSLVSTGTGNEKLFF,TGTGCCAGCAGCTTAGTCTCAACCGGGACAGGGAATGAAAAACTGTTTTTT
TRBV4-1,TRBJ2-5,.,.,CASSLSGPQETQYF,TGCGCCAGCAGCCTTAGCGGACCCCAAGAGACCCAGTACTTC
TRBV4-1,TRBJ2-7,TRBD1,.,CASSQDPSQGREQYF,TGCGCCAGCAGCCAAGACCCATCACAGGGGCGGGAGCAGTACTTC
TRBV3-1/TRBV3-2,TRBJ1-6,.,.,CASTHIGPDVSPLHF,TGTGCCAGCACCCACATTGGGCCAGACGTCTCACCCCTCCACTTT
TRBV12-5,TRBJ2-5,TRBD2,.,CASGNGLAEETQYF,TGTGCTAGTGGCAACGGACTAGCGGAAGAGACCCAGTACTTC
TRBV5-4,TRBJ1-3,.,.,CASSPGTRNSGNTIYF,TGTGCCAGCAGCCCCGGGACACGCAACTCTGGAAACACCATATATTTT
TRBV5-1,TRBJ2-1,.,.,CASTLVMDSEQFF,TGCGCCAGCACACTAGTGATGGATAGTGAGCAGTTCTTC
TRBV11-2,TRBJ1-1,TRBD1,.,CASRWGQGGTGEAFF,TGTGCCAGCAGGTGGGGCCAGGGGGGAACGGGGGAAGCTTTCTTT
TRBV7-8,TRBJ1-1,.,.,CASSFRGSNTEAFF,TGTGCCAGCAGCTTCAGGGGTTCGAACACTGAAGCTTTCTTT
TRBV5-1,TRBJ2-5,.,.,CASSLQQAQETQYF,TGCGCCAGCAGCTTGCAACAGGCCCAAGAGACCCAGTACTTC
TRBV6-5,TRBJ1-4,.,.,CASIQSPGGEKLFF,TGTGCCAGCATCCAATCGCCGGGGGGAGAAAAACTGTTTTTT
TRBV19,TRBJ2-3,.,few,CASSISSAAHPYF,TGTGCCAGTAGTATCTCATCCGCGGCCCATCCGTATTTT
TRBV6-2/TRBV6-3,TRBJ1-1,.,.,CASSWRTANTEAFF,TGTGCCAGCAGTTGGAGGACAGCGAACACTGAAGCTTTCTTT
TRBV5-1,TRBJ2-5,.,.,CASSPSAGVAVETQYF,TGCGCCAGCAGCCCGTCAGCCGGTGTTGCGGTAGAGACCCAGTACTTC
TRBV6-2/TRBV6-3,TRBJ2-2,.,.,CASSYNGGVGELFF,TGTGCCAGCAGTTACAACGGGGGAGTCGGGGAGCTGTTTTTT
TRBV29-1,TRBJ2-1,TRBD1,few,CSVRDRDSYNEQFF,TGCAGCGTCCGGGACAGGGACTCCTACAATGAGCAGTTCTTC
TRBV3-1/TRBV3-2,TRBJ1-5,.,.,CASSPRGFSNQPQHF,TGTGCCAGCAGCCCACGGGGGTTTAGCAATCAGCCCCAGCATTTT
TRBV3-1/TRBV3-2,TRBJ1-1,.,.,CASSLILGVGRTEAFF,TGTGCCAGCAGCCTTATTTTAGGGGTGGGGAGGACTGAAGCTTTCTTT
TRBV5-1,TRBJ2-4,TRBD2,.,CASSFGQRTSGGLAKNIQYF,TGCGCCAGCAGCTTTGGCCAACGGACTAGCGGGGGCCTAGCCAAAAACATTCAGTACTTC
TRBV27,TRBJ2-5,TRBD2,.,CASRRSLAGLQETQYF,TGTGCCAGCAGACGAAGCTTAGCGGGACTCCAAGAGACCCAGTACTTC
TRBV27,TRBJ1-2,.,.,CASSLSRQFGYTF,TGTGCCAGCAGTTTATCGAGACAGTTCGGCTACACCTTC
TRBV5-4,TRBJ2-2,TRBD2,.,CASSLASSGRELFF,TGTGCCAGCAGCTTGGCGTCTAGCGGGAGGGAGCTGTTTTTT
TRBV24-1,TRBJ2-6,TRBD2,.,CATSDATSGTGANVLTF,TGTGCCACCAGTGATGCGACTAGCGGGACTGGGGCCAACGTCCTGACTTTC
TRBV5-1,TRBJ2-3,.,.,CASSLNGSPADTQYF,TGCGCCAGCAGCTTGAATGGTAGCCCCGCAGATACGCAGTATTTT
TRBV12-3/TRBV12-4,TRBJ2-7,TRBD1,.,CASRRDRSYEQYF,TGTGCCAGCAGGCGGGACAGGTCCTACGAGCAGTACTTC
TRBV4-2,TRBJ2-1,TRBD2,.,CASSQALADYNEQFF,TGTGCCAGCAGCCAAGCACTAGCGGATTACAATGAGCAGTTCTTC
TRBV25-1,TRBJ1-2,TRBD1,.,CASSELGTGGGGYTF,TGTGCCAGCAGTGAACTTGGGACAGGGGGCGGTGGCTACACCTTC
TRBV28,TRBJ1-2,TRBD1,.,CASSPPDRGKGYTF,TGTGCCAGCAGTCCACCGGACAGGGGTAAAGGCTACACCTTC
TRBV12-3/TRBV12-4,TRBJ2-7,.,.,CASSSLEGAEQYF,TGTGCCAGCAGTTCGTTGGAGGGAGCCGAGCAGTACTTC
TRBV9,TRBJ1-2,TRBD1,few,CASSASVGQGARGYGYTF,TGTGCCAGCAGCGCGTCCGTGGGACAGGGGGCGCGAGGCTATGGCTACACCTTC
TRBV6-5,TRBJ2-5,.,.,CASENRLQETQYF,TGTGCCAGCGAGAACCGCCTTCAAGAGACCCAGTACTTC
TRBV27,TRBJ1-5,.,.,CASSLRPDYQPQHF,TGTGCCAGCAGTTTGAGGCCGGACTATCAGCCCCAGCATTTT
TRBV5-1,TRBJ2-4,.,.,CASSPGVLAKNIQYF,TGCGCCAGCAGCCCAGGGGTCCTAGCCAAAAACATTCAGTACTTC
TRBV3-1/TRBV3-2,TRBJ1-5,.,.,CASSQDRVNQPQHF,TGTGCCAGCAGCCAAGACAGGGTAAATCAGCCCCAGCATTTT
TRBV5-1,TRBJ2-1,.,once,CASSKDTGNNEQFF,TGCGCCAGCAGCAAGGACACCGGAAACAATGAGCAGTTCTTC